This TCR beta chain was recorded in a study of cytomegalovirus exposure and HLA in healthy donors. The CDR3 runs 13 residues. On this clone: The antigen is not known.

Study observations and caveats: Later on, an analysis showed TCR association rates differing by HLA locus, with DRB1 the most and HLA-C the fewest. Analysis was carried out at a later point, and it linked a missense DCLRE1C variant to TCR beta V- and J-gene trimming.

PCR amplification relied on 60 Vbeta primers (plus 13 Jbeta primers). Clones were read by immunoSEQ multiplex PCR, and TCRdb kept only the in-frame ones, dropping some. The profile shows around 180,000 clones, about three quarters of them singletons. Sequenced input: PBMCs. The TCR originated in a girl between 10 and 17 years old in good health and CMV-seronegative. J is TRBJ2-1 and V is TRBV21-1; the D call of TRBD2 is as the table states it, not checked on the DNA. TRBV21-1 is described as a pseudogene. The CDR3 loop is CAIPPQRDNEQFF. CDR3 nucleotides: TGTGCCATCCCCCCGCAGAGGGACAATGAGCAGTTCTTC.